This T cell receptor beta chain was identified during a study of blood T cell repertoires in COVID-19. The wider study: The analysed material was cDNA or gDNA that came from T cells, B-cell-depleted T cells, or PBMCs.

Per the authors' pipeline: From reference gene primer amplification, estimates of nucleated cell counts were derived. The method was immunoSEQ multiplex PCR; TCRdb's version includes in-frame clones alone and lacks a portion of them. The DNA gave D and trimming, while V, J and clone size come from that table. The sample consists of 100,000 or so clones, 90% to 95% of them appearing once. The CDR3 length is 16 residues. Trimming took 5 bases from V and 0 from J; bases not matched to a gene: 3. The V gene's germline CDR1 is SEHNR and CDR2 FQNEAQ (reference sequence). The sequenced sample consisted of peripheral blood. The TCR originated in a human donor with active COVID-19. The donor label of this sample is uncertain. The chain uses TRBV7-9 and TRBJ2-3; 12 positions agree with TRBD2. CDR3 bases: TGTGCCAGCAGCCGAGGGACTAGCGGGAGCACAGATACGCAGTATTTT. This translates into CASSRGTSGSTDTQYF.